Listed here are 6 T cell receptor beta chains from one sample, sequenced in a study of cytomegalovirus exposure and HLA in healthy donors. Data came from immunoSEQ multiplex PCR; TCRdb stores just in-frame clones and leaves some out. The table shows about 160,000 clones, with 84% occurring only once. Sequencing was done on a sample of PBMCs. The receptors originated from a man aged 30 to 39 in good health and CMV-seropositive.

In the case of this clone: Other nucleotide sequences from this sample produce the same CDR3. This chain joins TRBV18 and TRBJ2-7; tentatively, D is TRBD2 (6 bases). V dropped 6 bases and J dropped 2 bases, with 14 bases sitting between them. The CDR3 runs to 14 residues. From germline, CDR1 is KGHSH and CDR2 LQKENI. The CDR3 DNA is TGTGCCAGCTCCCCGTCATCGGGGGCCTACGAGCAGTACTTC. This encodes CASSPSSGAYEQYF. The whole variable domain, remainder taken from reference TRBV18 and TRBJ2-7, is NAGVMQNPRHLVRRRGQEARLRCSPMKGHSHVYWYRQLPEEGLKFMVYLQKENIIDESGMPKERFSAEFPKEGPSILRIQQVVRGDSAAYFCASSPSSGAYEQYFGPGTRLTVT.

The chain recombines TRBV4-2 with TRBJ2-7; maybe TRBD2 (5 bases). The CDR3 extends over 15 amino acids. CDR1 and CDR2 (germline): LGHNA, YNFKEQ. V was clipped by 1 base and J by 3 bases, with 13 bases between them. CDR3 in DNA: TGTGCCAGCAGCCAAGTAAGAGGGTCCGACTACGAGCAGTACTTC. It codes for CASSQVRGSDYEQYF.

The gene calls are TRBV30 and TRBJ2-1, with 13 positions matching TRBD2. The CDR3 is 14 residues long. The V gene's germline CDR1 is GTSNPN and CDR2 SVGIG (reference sequence). J lost 6 bases, V lost 1 base, and 0 bases had no gene match. DNA of the CDR3: TGTGCCTGGAGTGGACTAGCGGGGGGCAATGAGCAGTTCTTC. Translated: CAWSGLAGGNEQFF.

The V call is TRBV6-5, the J call TRBJ2-1; D is uncertain. Trimming removed 2 bases from V and 7 bases from J, with 18 bases in between. This CDR3 is 16 amino acids long. Germline CDR1 is MNHEY and CDR2 is SVGAGI. The CDR3 DNA follows: TGTGCCAGCAGTTACAACTGGCGCCTCCACGGGAATGAGCAGTTCTTC. Translated: CASSYNWRLHGNEQFF.

The chain couples TRBV6-5 to TRBJ1-1; perhaps TRBD1 as D (5 bases). Per the germline V gene, CDR1 is MNHEY and CDR2 is SVGAGI. The CDR3 spans 11 residues. The germline V and J ends were trimmed by 8 bases and 9 bases, with 13 bases remaining between them. Written as DNA, the CDR3 is TGTGCCAGCTGGGGGGAGGGACAAGCTTTCTTT. Protein: CASWGEGQAFF.

The rearrangement links TRBV2 to TRBJ2-7; 8 bases are a match to TRBD1. Germline V gene lookup returns CDR1 SNHLY and CDR2 FYNNEI. The CDR3 sequence is 14 residues long. Unmatched junction bases numbered 7, after V lost 6 bases and J lost 3 bases. CDR3 nucleotide sequence: TGTGCCAGCAGCTGGACAGGGACACTCTACGAGCAGTACTTC. It translates to CASSWTGTLYEQYF.